What follows are 24 T cell receptor beta chains derived from one specimen sequenced in a study of blood T cell repertoires in COVID-19. The assay was immunoSEQ multiplex PCR, and TCRdb's table has in-frame clones only and misses some. The sample has under 300,000 clones, about 88% seen once. Sequencing was done on a sample of PBMCs or T cells enriched from blood (not recorded which). These receptors all come from a woman between 45 and 65 years old who had recovered from COVID-19.

The J gene is TRBJ1-2, the V gene TRBV30; 7 positions match TRBD1. The CDR3 has 13 amino acids. V lost 2 bases, J lost 4 bases, and 4 bases stayed unmatched. CDR1 is GTSNPN and CDR2 is SVGIG in the germline V gene (reference sequence). As DNA, the CDR3 is TGTGCCTGGAGTCCTACAGGGGTCTATGGCTACACCTTC. Its translation is CAWSPTGVYGYTF.

This sequence joins TRBV28 and TRBJ2-7; D gene ambiguous. This CDR3 is built from 11 residues. V was pared by 6 bases and J by 7 bases, with 10 bases between. CDR1 MDHEN and CDR2 SYDVKM come from the germline V gene. In DNA, the CDR3 is TGTGCCAGCAGCTCCCCCGGTGAGCAGTACTTC. Its protein is CASSSPGEQYF.

The gene calls are TRBV4-1 and TRBJ2-4; TRBD1 might be the D (5 bases). This CDR3 has 13 residues. Between the trimmed V and J ends, which lost 0 bases and 14 bases, there was a span of 14 bases. Germline values: CDR1 MGHRA, CDR2 YSYEKL. The CDR3 sequence: CASSQEMTEGEYF. The CDR3 nucleotides are TGCGCCAGCAGCCAAGAGATGACGGAAGGGGAGTACTTC.

The table lists this clone with a few counts. V usage is TRBV7-3 and J usage is TRBJ2-1; TRBD2 matches at 8 bases. Germline V gene sequence: CDR1 SGHTA, CDR2 FQGTGA. The V segment lost 6 bases and the J segment 4 bases; nucleotides outside the gene matches: 8. This CDR3 has 15 amino acids. The DNA for the CDR3 is TGTGCCAGCAGTCGGGGAGCGGGAGCGTACAATGAGCAGTTCTTC. Its translation: CASSRGAGAYNEQFF. The full variable domain, in which reference TRBV7-3 and TRBJ2-1 provide the parts outside the CDR3, is GAGVSQTPSNKVTEKGKYVELRCDPISGHTALYWYRQSLGQGPEFLIYFQGTGAADDSGLPNDRFFAVRPEGSVSTLKIQRTERGDSAVYLCASSRGAGAYNEQFFGPGTRLTVL.

This clone appeared once. J is TRBJ1-2 and V is TRBV9; no definite D call. This CDR3 has 13 residues. V was clipped by 4 bases and J by 8 bases, with 15 bases between them. Germline V CDR1 and CDR2: SGDLS, YYNGEE. This CDR3 is CASSTDNLRGYTF. As DNA, the CDR3 is TGTGCCAGCAGCACCGACAACCTCCGGGGCTACACCTTC.

This chain connects TRBV12-3 or TRBV12-4 to TRBJ1-1, with D maybe TRBD1 (6 bases). V was cut by 6 bases and J by 11 bases, with 16 bases left in between. The CDR3 is made up of 12 amino acids. Written as DNA, the CDR3 is TGTGCCAGCAGCCGTACAGGGTTCGCCGCTTTCTTT. Its protein product is CASSRTGFAAFF.

The J gene is TRBJ2-2, the V gene TRBV2; TRBD1 agrees at 9 bases. J gave up 10 bases and V 6 bases, and 6 bases lay outside the gene matches. The V gene's germline CDR1 is SNHLY and CDR2 FYNNEI. This CDR3 spans 13 amino acids. The CDR3 DNA reads as TGTGCCAGCAGACGGACAGGGGAAGAGGAGCTGTTTTTT. Amino acid sequence: CASRRTGEEELFF.

The V gene is TRBV29-1, the J gene TRBJ1-1; 9 bases match TRBD1. This CDR3 region has 18 residues. The V gene's germline CDR1 is SQVTM and CDR2 ANQGSEA. The V and J ends lost 6 bases and 7 bases, in that order; junction bases with no gene match: 24. The CDR3 reads CSVHNRGRDPRHKSEAFF. The CDR3, as DNA: TGCAGCGTGCACAACAGGGGGCGCGACCCCCGGCACAAGAGTGAAGCTTTCTTT.

The rearrangement joins TRBV14 to TRBJ1-3; D uncertain. This CDR3 comprises 15 residues. Trimming stripped 5 bases from V and 0 bases from J, with 11 bases between. Germline assignment: CDR1 SGHDN and CDR2 FVKESK. Here the CDR3 DNA reads TGTGCCAGCAGCGTGCGAGCGACCTCTGGAAACACCATATATTTT. It yields the protein CASSVRATSGNTIYF.

This rearrangement joins TRBV2 to TRBJ2-1, with 12 bases matching TRBD1. Germline CDR1 is SNHLY and CDR2 is FYNNEI. The ends lost 8 bases at V and 5 bases at J; junction bases unmatched: 7. The CDR3 has 15 amino acids. The CDR3 nucleotides read TGTGCCAGCGGTGGGACAGGGGGCGCTGACAATGAGCAGTTCTTC. Residues: CASGGTGGADNEQFF. The full variable domain, completed using reference TRBV2 and TRBJ2-1, is EPEVTQTPSHQVTQMGQEVILRCVPISNHLYFYWYRQILGQKVEFLVSFYNNEISEKSEIFDDQFSVERPDGSNFTLKIRSTKLEDSAMYFCASGGTGGADNEQFFGPGTRLTVL.

The chain recombines TRBV5-8 with TRBJ2-3; TRBD2 matches 8 bases. Germline lookup yields CDR1 SGHTS and CDR2 YDEGEE. With 2 bases clipped from V and 5 bases from J, the junction kept 7 bases outside the gene matches. The CDR3 contains 15 residues. The CDR3 sequence is CASSFAGGARDTQYF. The CDR3 coding sequence is TGTGCCAGCAGCTTTGCGGGGGGTGCTAGAGATACGCAGTATTTT.

In its sample, this clone was seen once. The chain uses TRBV5-5 and TRBJ1-4; D is undetermined. Germline CDR1 reads SGHKS; CDR2 reads YYEKEE (reference sequence). The CDR3 spans 13 residues. With 0 bases removed from V and 7 bases from J, the gap between germline ends came to 7 bases. CDR3 loop: CASSLDWSEKLFF. CDR3 in DNA: TGTGCCAGCAGCTTGGACTGGAGTGAAAAACTGTTTTTT.

The chain is built from TRBV5-6 and TRBJ2-3; D unresolved. There are 14 residues in the CDR3. Trimming removed 2 bases at V and 0 bases at J, with 7 bases between. The V gene's germline CDR1 is SGHDT and CDR2 YYEEEE. The CDR3 loop is CASSFVSSTDTQYF. CDR3 nucleotides: TGTGCCAGCAGCTTTGTGTCGAGCACAGATACGCAGTATTTT.

In this sample, this clone turned up once. CDR3 residues: CASSQGLAGLDTQYF. CDR3 DNA sequence: TGTGCCAGCAGCCAAGGACTAGCGGGGTTAGATACGCAGTATTTT. This chain connects TRBV3-1 (or the pseudogene TRBV3-2) to TRBJ2-3, with 11 positions matching TRBD2. The V gene end was trimmed by 1 base and the J gene end by 5 bases; junction bases not matched to a gene: 2. CDR3 length equals 15 residues. From germline, CDR1 is LGHDT and CDR2 YNNKEL (reference sequence).

The V and J genes are TRBV24-1 and TRBJ2-1; D ambiguous. V gave up 3 bases and J gave up 0 bases, with 11 bases separating them. Germline loops: CDR1 KGHDR, CDR2 SFDVKD. There are 16 residues in the CDR3. CDR3 loop: CATSDHKKFSYNEQFF. CDR3 nucleotide sequence: TGTGCCACCAGTGATCACAAAAAATTCTCCTACAATGAGCAGTTCTTC.

The rearrangement links TRBV14 to TRBJ1-1; no firm D call. CDR3 length equals 16 residues. V was trimmed by 0 bases and J by 1 base, leaving 12 bases between them. Germline CDR1 and CDR2: SGHDN and FVKESK. The CDR3 coding sequence is TGTGCCAGCAGCCAAGACCCGGGGAGGAGGAACACTGAAGCTTTCTTT. The encoded protein is CASSQDPGRRNTEAFF.

This chain joins TRBV7-9 and TRBJ2-5; 8 bases fit TRBD1. The V and J ends lost 5 bases and 1 base, in that order; junction bases with no gene match: 9. Germline CDR1 reads SEHNR; CDR2 reads FQNEAQ (reference sequence). The CDR3 loop spans 16 amino acids. The CDR3 loop is CASSPGQGAFQETQYF. DNA of the CDR3: TGTGCCAGCAGCCCCGGACAGGGAGCTTTCCAAGAGACCCAGTACTTC.

The chain recombines TRBV7-2 with TRBJ2-7, with TRBD2 identical over 7 bases. V dropped 1 base and J dropped 6; count of bases not matched to a gene: 9. Germline V gives CDR1 SGHTA, CDR2 FQGNSA. This CDR3 region has 15 residues. This chain's CDR3 is CASSLVYAGEGEQYF. The CDR3 DNA reads as TGTGCCAGCAGCTTAGTATACGCGGGAGAAGGCGAGCAGTACTTC.

The chain is built from TRBV30 and TRBJ1-4; 9 nucleotides align to TRBD1. Germline CDR1 reads GTSNPN; CDR2 reads SVGIG (reference sequence). The CDR3 runs 13 residues. With V trimmed by 1 base and J by 13 bases, 7 bases remained unmatched. The CDR3 is CAWSGTGDRVLFF. The CDR3 DNA reads as TGTGCCTGGAGTGGGACAGGGGATAGGGTACTGTTTTTT.

This chain joins TRBV2 and TRBJ2-5; D remains unclear. Germline values: CDR1 SNHLY, CDR2 FYNNEI. V lost 7 bases to trimming and J lost 5 bases, with 8 bases between them. This CDR3 comprises 11 residues. As DNA, the CDR3 is TGTGCCAGCAAACTCTTGGAGACCCAGTACTTC. This gives the protein CASKLLETQYF.

The V call is TRBV3-1 (or the pseudogene TRBV3-2), the J call TRBJ2-7, with a tentative D call TRBD1 (6 bases). V lost 1 base, J lost 3 bases, and 13 bases lay in between. Germline lookup yields CDR1 LGHDT and CDR2 YNNKEL (reference sequence). CDR3 length equals 15 residues. The CDR3 region is CASSQALQGYYEQYF. The CDR3 nucleotides read TGTGCCAGCAGCCAAGCCTTACAGGGCTACTACGAGCAGTACTTC.

The chain is built from TRBV6-5 and TRBJ1-5, with D possibly TRBD1 on 6 matching bases. There are 14 residues in the CDR3. Germline V CDR1 and CDR2: MNHEY, SVGAGI. Deletions cut 6 bases from V and 5 bases from J, with 14 bases between. The CDR3 DNA reads TGTGCCAGCAGCCTAAGGGGGGGGGATCAGCCCCAGCATTTT. Translating it yields CASSLRGGDQPQHF.

The chain has TRBV6-6 and TRBJ2-7; 9 bases are a match to TRBD1. CDR3 length equals 14 residues. After removal of 7 bases from V and 6 bases from J, the junction contained 10 bases not matched to a gene. Germline V gene data show CDR1 as MNHNY and CDR2 as SVGAGI (reference sequence). DNA for the CDR3: TGTGCCAGCACCTACCGGACAGGGGACACCGAGCAGTACTTC. Its translation: CASTYRTGDTEQYF.

The table lists this clone with a count of one. The rearrangement joins TRBV15 to TRBJ2-7, with TRBD2 identical over 10 bases. Trimming cost V 0 bases and J 2 bases; bases outside gene matches: 19. CDR3 length: 21 residues. Germline V lookup: CDR1 LNHNV, CDR2 YYDKDF (reference sequence). The CDR3 DNA follows: TGTGCCACCAGCAGAGACCTTCCAGGGGGACGAGCGGGAGGGATTACCTACGAGCAGTACTTC. This translates into CATSRDLPGGRAGGITYEQYF.